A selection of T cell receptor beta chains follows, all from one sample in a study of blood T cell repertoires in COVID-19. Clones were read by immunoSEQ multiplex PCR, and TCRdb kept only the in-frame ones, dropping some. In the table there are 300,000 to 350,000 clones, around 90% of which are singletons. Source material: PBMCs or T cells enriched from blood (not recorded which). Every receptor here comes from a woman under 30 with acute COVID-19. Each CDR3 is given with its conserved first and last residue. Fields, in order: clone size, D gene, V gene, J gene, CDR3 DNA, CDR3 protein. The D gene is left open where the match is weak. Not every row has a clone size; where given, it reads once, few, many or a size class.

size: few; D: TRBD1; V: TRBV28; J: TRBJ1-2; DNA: TGTGCCACAAACAGGGGGCTAAGGGCTAACTATGGCTACACCTTC; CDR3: CATNRGLRANYGYTF
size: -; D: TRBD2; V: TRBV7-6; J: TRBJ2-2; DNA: TGTGCCAGCAGATCCCGGGGGGATAACACCGGGGAGCTGTTTTTT; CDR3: CASRSRGDNTGELFF
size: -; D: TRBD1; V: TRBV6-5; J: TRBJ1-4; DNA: TGTGCCAGCATCAGGGGGCCTGGTAATGAAAAACTGTTTTTT; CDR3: CASIRGPGNEKLFF
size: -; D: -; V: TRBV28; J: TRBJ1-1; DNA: TGTGCCAGCAGTTTATTACCGACCGACGGGGGGCGGACTGAAGCTTTCTTT; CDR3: CASSLLPTDGGRTEAFF
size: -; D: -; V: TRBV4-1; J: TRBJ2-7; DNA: TGCGCCAGCAGCCAAGTGGAGACTAGCTCCTACGAGCAGTACTTC; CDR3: CASSQVETSSYEQYF
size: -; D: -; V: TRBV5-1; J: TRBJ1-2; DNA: TGCGCCAGCAGCTTACTGGGAGATGGCTACACCTTC; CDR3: CASSLLGDGYTF
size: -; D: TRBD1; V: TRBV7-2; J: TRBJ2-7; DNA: TGTGCCAGCAGCCCCTGGGACAGCAGCTCCTACGAGCAGTACTTC; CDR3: CASSPWDSSSYEQYF
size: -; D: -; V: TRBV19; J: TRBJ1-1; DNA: TGTGCCAGTAACCCACACAGCAGGACTGAAGCTTTCTTT; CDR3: CASNPHSRTEAFF
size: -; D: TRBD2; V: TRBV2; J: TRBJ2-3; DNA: TGTGCCAGCAGTGACAAGCCCGGGGGGTCGGGAACGCAGTATTTT; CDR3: CASSDKPGGSGTQYF
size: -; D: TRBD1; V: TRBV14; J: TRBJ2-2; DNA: TGTGCCAGCAGCCAAGTAGACAGGGGAAGAGGCGGGGAGCTGTTTTTT; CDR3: CASSQVDRGRGGELFF
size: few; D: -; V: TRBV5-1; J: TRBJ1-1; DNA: TGCGCCAGCAGCTTGGCGGCAGGGTACATGAACACTGAAGCTTTCTTT; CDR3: CASSLAAGYMNTEAFF
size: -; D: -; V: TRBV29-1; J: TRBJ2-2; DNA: TGCAGCGCCCCGACAGGGAGGTTAACCGGGGAGCTGTTTTTT; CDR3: CSAPTGRLTGELFF
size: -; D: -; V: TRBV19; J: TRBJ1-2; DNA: TGTGCCAGTAGTTACTCCCGGGGCGCGAAGCGGGAGACCTATGGCTACACCTTC; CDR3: CASSYSRGAKRETYGYTF
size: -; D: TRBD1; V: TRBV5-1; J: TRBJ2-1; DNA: TGCGCCAGCAGCTCCGGACAGGTTGGGCCAAATGAGCAGTTCTTC; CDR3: CASSSGQVGPNEQFF
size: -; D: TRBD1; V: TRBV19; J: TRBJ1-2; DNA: TGTGCCAGTAGTTCACTGGGGTGGGACAGGGGATCTAACTATGGCTACACCTTC; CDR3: CASSSLGWDRGSNYGYTF
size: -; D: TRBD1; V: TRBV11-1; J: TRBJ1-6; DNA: TGTGCCAGCAGGCCGGGACAGAGGGATTCACCCCTCCACTTT; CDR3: CASRPGQRDSPLHF
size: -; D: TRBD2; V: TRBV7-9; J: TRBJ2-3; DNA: TGTGCCAGCAGAAGAGCGGGAGGGCTTGGAGATACGCAGTATTTT; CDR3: CASRRAGGLGDTQYF
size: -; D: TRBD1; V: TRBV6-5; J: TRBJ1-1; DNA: TGTGCCAGCGGACAGGGGCCACGGACTGAAGCTTTCTTT; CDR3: CASGQGPRTEAFF
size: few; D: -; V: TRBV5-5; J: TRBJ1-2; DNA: TGTGCCAGCAGCCCGGACATCGGAGGCTACACCTTC; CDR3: CASSPDIGGYTF
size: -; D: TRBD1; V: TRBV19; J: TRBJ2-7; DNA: TGTGCCAGTAGTACCTTCCGGACAGGGCGCGAGCAGTACTTC; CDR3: CASSTFRTGREQYF
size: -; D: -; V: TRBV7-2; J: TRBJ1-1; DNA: TGTGCCAGCAGCTTAGGGGGAACAGGGTACACTGAAGCTTTCTTT; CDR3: CASSLGGTGYTEAFF
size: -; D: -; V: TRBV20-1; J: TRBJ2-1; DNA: TGCAGTGCTAGTGGGGGAGCATTTACCAATGAGCAGTTCTTC; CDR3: CSASGGAFTNEQFF
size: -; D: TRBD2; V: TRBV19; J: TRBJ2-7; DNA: TGTGCCAGTAGTATAGGTGGGACTAGCGGGATTTACGAGCAGTACTTC; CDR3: CASSIGGTSGIYEQYF
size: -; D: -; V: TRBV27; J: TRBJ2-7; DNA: TGTGCCAGCAGTCCATCCTCCTACGAGCAGTACTTC; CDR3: CASSPSSYEQYF
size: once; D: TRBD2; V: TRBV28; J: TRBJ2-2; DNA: TGTGCCAGCAGTCCAAGTAGCGGGGGAGGGTACACCGGGGAGCTGTTTTTT; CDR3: CASSPSSGGGYTGELFF
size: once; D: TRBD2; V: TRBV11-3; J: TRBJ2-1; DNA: TGTGCCAGCAGCCCCCGACTAGCGGGAGGCTACAATGAGCAGTTCTTC; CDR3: CASSPRLAGGYNEQFF
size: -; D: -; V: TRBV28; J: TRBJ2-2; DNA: TGTGCCAGCAGTTTTCTACCTTCCCTTTTGAACACCGGGGAGCTGTTTTTT; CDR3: CASSFLPSLLNTGELFF
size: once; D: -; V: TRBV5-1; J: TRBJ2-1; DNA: TGCGCCAGCAGGAGTATCCCCTACAATGAGCAGTTCTTC; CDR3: CASRSIPYNEQFF
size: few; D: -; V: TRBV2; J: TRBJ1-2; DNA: TGTGCCAGTGAGAGGACCCCAAGGAGGTACACCTTC; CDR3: CASERTPRRYTF
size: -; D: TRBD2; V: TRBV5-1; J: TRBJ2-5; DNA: TGCGCCAGCAGCGAAGGGACTAGCGGGGAGCCAACCCAGTACTTC; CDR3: CASSEGTSGEPTQYF
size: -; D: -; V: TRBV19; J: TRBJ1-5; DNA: TGTGCCAGTAGTATAGGCAGGGGCCTACGATTTAATCAGCCCCAGCATTTT; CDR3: CASSIGRGLRFNQPQHF
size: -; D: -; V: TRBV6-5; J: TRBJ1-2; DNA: TGTGCCAGCAGTCGGGGGGGATACTATGGCTACACCTTC; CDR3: CASSRGGYYGYTF
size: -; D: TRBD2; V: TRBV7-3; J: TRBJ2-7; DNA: TGTGCCAGCACTAGGACTAGCGTTTCCTACGAGCAGTACTTC; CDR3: CASTRTSVSYEQYF
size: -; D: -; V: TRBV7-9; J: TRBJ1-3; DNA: TGTGCCAGCAGCCAGGAAGGGGCTGGAAACACCATATATTTT; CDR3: CASSQEGAGNTIYF
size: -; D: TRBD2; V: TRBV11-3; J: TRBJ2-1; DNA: TGTGCCAGCAGCTTAGCGGGAGGGCCGTTGACCTACAATGAGCAGTTCTTC; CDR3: CASSLAGGPLTYNEQFF
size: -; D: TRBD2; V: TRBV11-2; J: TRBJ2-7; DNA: TGTGCCAGCAGCCCCCAGGCTCTCTTTTCGGGAGGGCCTATCAGGGAGCAGTACTTC; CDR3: CASSPQALFSGGPIREQYF
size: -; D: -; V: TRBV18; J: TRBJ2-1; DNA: TGTGCCAGCTCCCGCACAGGGAGCTCCTACAATGAGCAGTTCTTC; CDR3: CASSRTGSSYNEQFF
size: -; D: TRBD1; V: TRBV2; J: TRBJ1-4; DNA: TGTGCCAGCAGACGGACAGGGCTCGGGGCTAATGAAAAACTGTTTTTT; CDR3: CASRRTGLGANEKLFF
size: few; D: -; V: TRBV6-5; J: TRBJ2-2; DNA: TGTGCCAGCAGATCGGGACAGAACACCGGGGAGCTGTTTTTT; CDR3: CASRSGQNTGELFF
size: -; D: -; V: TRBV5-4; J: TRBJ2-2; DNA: TGTGCCAGCAGCTTGGAAGCGTCCGGGGAGCTGTTTTTT; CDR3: CASSLEASGELFF
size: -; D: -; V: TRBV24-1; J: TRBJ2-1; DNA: TGTGCCACCAGTGATTCCTCCCGTGAGCAGTTCTTC; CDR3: CATSDSSREQFF
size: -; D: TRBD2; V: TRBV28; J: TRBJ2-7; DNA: TGTGCCAGCAGTTTAGCGGGACTAGCGGGACTCGAGCAGTACTTC; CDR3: CASSLAGLAGLEQYF
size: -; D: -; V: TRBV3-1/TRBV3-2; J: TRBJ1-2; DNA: TGTGCCAGCAGCCAATCACCGGGACAAGGTTCCGGCTACACCTTC; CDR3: CASSQSPGQGSGYTF
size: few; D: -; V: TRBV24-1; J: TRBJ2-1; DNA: TGTGCCACCAGTGATTGGAAAGAGGGAGTGGAAGAGAATGAGCAGTTCTTC; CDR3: CATSDWKEGVEENEQFF
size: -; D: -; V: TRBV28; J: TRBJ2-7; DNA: TGTGCCAGCAGTTTATGGGGCAGCCTCTACGAGCAGTACTTC; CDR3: CASSLWGSLYEQYF
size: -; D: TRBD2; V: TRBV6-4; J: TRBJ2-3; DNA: TGTGCCAGCAGGTTGACTAGCACTGGCACAGATACGCAGTATTTT; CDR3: CASRLTSTGTDTQYF
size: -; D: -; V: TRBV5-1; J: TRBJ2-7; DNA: TGCGCCAGCAGCTTGGGTGGAACAGGAGCCTACGAGCAGTACTTC; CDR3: CASSLGGTGAYEQYF
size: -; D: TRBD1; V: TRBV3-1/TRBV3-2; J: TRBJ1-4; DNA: TGTGCCAGCAGCCAAGAGGGACAGGGGGTTCTGTTTTTT; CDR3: CASSQEGQGVLFF
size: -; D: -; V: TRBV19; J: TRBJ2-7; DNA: TGTGCCAGTAGTGCCCGGCAGGTTACATCCTACGAGCAGTACTTC; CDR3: CASSARQVTSYEQYF
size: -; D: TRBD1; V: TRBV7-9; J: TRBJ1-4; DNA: TGTGCCAGCGGCACTACAGGGGGCAGTGAAAAACTGTTTTTT; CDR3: CASGTTGGSEKLFF
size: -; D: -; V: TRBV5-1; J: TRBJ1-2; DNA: TGCGCCAGCAGCTTGTTCGTCTCTTCCGGAGATGGCTACACCTTC; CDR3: CASSLFVSSGDGYTF
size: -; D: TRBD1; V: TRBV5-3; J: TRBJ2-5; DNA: TGTGCCAGAAGCTTGGACACCCGGAGGGTTCAGGGGGCTCGGGAGACCCAGTACTTC; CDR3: CARSLDTRRVQGARETQYF
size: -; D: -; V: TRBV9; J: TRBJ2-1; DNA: TGTGCCAGCAGCCCCATGGACTATTCCTACAATGAGCAGTTCTTC; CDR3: CASSPMDYSYNEQFF
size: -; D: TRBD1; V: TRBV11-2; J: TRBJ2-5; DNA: TGTGCCAGCAGCTTAGGGATCAGGGGGCAGTTAGGAGAGACCCAGTACTTC; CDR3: CASSLGIRGQLGETQYF
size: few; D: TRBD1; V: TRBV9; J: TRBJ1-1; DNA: TGTGCCAGCAGCGCAGGGGGTTGGCCTGAAGCTTTCTTT; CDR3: CASSAGGWPEAFF
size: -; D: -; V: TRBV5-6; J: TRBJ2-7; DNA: TGTGCCAGCAGCTTGGGAAGTTCGGTTGAGCAGTACTTC; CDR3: CASSLGSSVEQYF
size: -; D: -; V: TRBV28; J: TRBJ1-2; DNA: TGTGCCAGCAGTTCCCCTCCTACTCATGGCTACACCTTC; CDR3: CASSSPPTHGYTF
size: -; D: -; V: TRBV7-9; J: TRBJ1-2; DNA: TGTGCCAGCAGCCTTAATGACAGGACCCCGAATGGCTACACCTTC; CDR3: CASSLNDRTPNGYTF
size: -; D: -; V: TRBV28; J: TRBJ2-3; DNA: TGTGCCAGCAGCTCAACCCCCGGGACGCAGTATTTT; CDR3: CASSSTPGTQYF